This TCR beta chain comes out of a study of blood T cell repertoires in COVID-19 (dated by TCRdb to 2018 to 2021). Looking at the study overall: Collaborator samples came from the United States, Italy and Spain and covered acute and convalescent phases of COVID-19. The material from the prospective study consisted of cDNA or gDNA derived from T cells, B-cell-depleted T cells, or PBMCs. Deeply sampled blood TCRbeta repertoires from subjects exposed to, actively infected with, or recovered from COVID-19 were included in the dataset. The repertoires were made available in a free public database intended to serve as a resource for research on the immune response to SARS-CoV-2. The samples were drawn from the first 160 participants of the ongoing ImmuneRACE study and from about 1,200 subjects provided by 6 global collaborators. The sample metadata nearly always contained a de-identified subject ID, COVID-19 status, age in years and sex. Where available, HLA class I and class II types were obtained from metadata supplied by the sample provider rather than from assay-based typing. Points the paper makes about the study in general: Clinical and demographic metadata were provided uncurated, with the amount varying by source and participant.

TCRbeta CDR3 regions were amplified from genomic DNA by means of the immunoSEQ Assay, a bias-controlled multiplex PCR. From the authors' description of their analysis: Nucleated cell counts per sample were estimated from amplification of reference gene primers within the assay. Sequence reads were collapsed and filtered to measure the absolute abundance of every unique TCRbeta CDR3 rearrangement. For each sample, productive Simpson clonality was calculated by taking the square root of Simpson's diversity index across productive rearrangements. As stored in TCRdb, this immuneACCESS dataset retains in-frame rearrangements with V and J assigned. A fraction of the clones does not appear; measured against another copy, unresolved V genes explain less than half of the discrepancy, and the remainder lacks a known reason. V, J and clone size are taken as reported in that table, and D and trimming were inferred from the DNA itself. In all, the sample holds some 58,000 clones, and around 86% of those were seen once. 7.8% of the sample belongs to the ten largest clones.

The collaborating institutions used their own protocols to collect whole blood in K2EDTA tubes. Collaborator samples were shipped for TCRbeta analysis as frozen whole blood, isolated PBMCs, or DNA extracted from either sample type. To note about this clone: It has no known antigen specificity. No quality values exist for individual bases; no much larger clone is one base distant.

The trim is 2 bases for V and 0 bases for J, with a gap of 23 bases between the germline ends. The germline V gene (reference sequence) yields LNHDA for CDR1 and SQIVND for CDR2. The CDR3, cysteine through phenylalanine, is 19 amino acids long. This entry keeps only the CDR3 DNA: 57 bases, framed from base 1. The rearranged chain carries TRBV19 and TRBJ2-7; tentative D gene TRBD2, with 7 bases matching. The sequence was obtained from a man in his fifties or sixties with active COVID-19. Sequenced: peripheral blood. CDR3 loop: CASSIRGGGGILDSYEQYF. The sequence in DNA is TGTGCCAGTAGTATAAGGGGGGGCGGCGGCATTCTCGACTCCTACGAGCAGTACTTC. Supplemented by the reference TRBV19 and TRBJ2-7 proteins around the CDR3, the complete variable domain is DGGITQSPKYLFRKEGQNVTLSCEQNLNHDAMYWYRQDPGQGLRLIYYSQIVNDFQKGDIAEGYSVSREKKESFPLTVTSAQKNPTAFYLCASSIRGGGGILDSYEQYFGPGTRLTVT.